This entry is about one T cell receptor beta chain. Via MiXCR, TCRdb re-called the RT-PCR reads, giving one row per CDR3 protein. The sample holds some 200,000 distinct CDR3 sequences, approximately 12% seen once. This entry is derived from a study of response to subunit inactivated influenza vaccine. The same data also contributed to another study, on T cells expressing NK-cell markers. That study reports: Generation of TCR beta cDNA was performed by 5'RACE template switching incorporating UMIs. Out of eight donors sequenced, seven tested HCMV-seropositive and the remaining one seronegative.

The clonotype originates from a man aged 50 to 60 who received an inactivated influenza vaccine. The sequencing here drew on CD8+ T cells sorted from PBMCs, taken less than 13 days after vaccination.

The CDR3 loop reads CASSEAGQHPFFYEQYF. CDR3 DNA: TGTGCCAGCAGTGAAGCGGGACAGCACCCTTTTTTCTACGAGCAGTACTTC. The rearrangement uses TRBV25-1 and TRBJ2-7, with D perhaps TRBD1 (7 bases). This CDR3 spans 17 amino acids. V dropped 2 bases and J dropped 3 bases, with 20 bases sitting between them. Germline V gene sequence: CDR1 MGHDK, CDR2 SYGVNS.